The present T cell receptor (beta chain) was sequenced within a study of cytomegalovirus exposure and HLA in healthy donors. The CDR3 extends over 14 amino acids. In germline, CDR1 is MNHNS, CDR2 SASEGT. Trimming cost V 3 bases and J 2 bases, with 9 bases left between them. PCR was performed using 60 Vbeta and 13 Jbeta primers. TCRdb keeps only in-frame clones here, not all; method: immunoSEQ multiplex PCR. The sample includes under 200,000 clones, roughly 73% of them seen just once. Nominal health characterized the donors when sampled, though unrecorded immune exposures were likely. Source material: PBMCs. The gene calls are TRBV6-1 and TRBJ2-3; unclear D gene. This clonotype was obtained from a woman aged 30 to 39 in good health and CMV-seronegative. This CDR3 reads CASSENTLTDTQYF. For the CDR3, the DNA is TGTGCCAGCAGTGAGAATACTCTCACAGATACGCAGTATTTT.